Each of the 22 T cell receptor beta chains below was sequenced from the same sample in a study of blood T cell repertoires in COVID-19. Produced via immunoSEQ multiplex PCR; TCRdb's table is partial and in-frame only. Among 250,000 to 300,000 clones listed, 83% were seen once. The sequencing input was peripheral blood. The receptors come from a man aged 55 to 70 who had recovered from COVID-19.

The chain has TRBV6-5 and TRBJ1-6; D is unresolved. CDR1 is MNHEY and CDR2 is SVGAGI in the germline V gene. The CDR3 consists of 15 residues. CDR3 nucleotides: TGTGCTACCAGCATTGCGGTCGGCTATAATTCACCCCTCCACTTT. Protein product: CATSIAVGYNSPLHF.

This sequence joins TRBV5-6 and TRBJ1-6; D is ambiguous. The CDR3 is 12 amino acids. Germline-derived CDR1 and CDR2 are SGHDT and YYEEEE. Trimming shortened V by 5 bases and J by 4 bases, and 4 bases separated the two germline ends. CDR3 amino acids: CASRSYNSPLHF. The DNA for the CDR3 is TGTGCCAGCAGGAGTTATAATTCACCCCTCCACTTT.

The chain joins TRBV11-3 to TRBJ2-1, with TRBD2 matching 9 bases. The CDR3 is 14 residues long. Trimming took 2 bases from V and 7 from J; bases not matched to a gene: 3. The germline V gene has CDR1 SGHNT and CDR2 YENEEA. The CDR3 nucleotides are TGTGCCAGCAGCTTAAGGGCGGGGGGGAATGAGCAGTTCTTC. This translates into CASSLRAGGNEQFF.

The genes are TRBV28 and TRBJ2-5, with D perhaps TRBD2 (6 bases). V shed 2 bases and J shed 1 base, with 8 bases lying between them. This CDR3 contains 14 residues. Germline assignment: CDR1 MDHEN and CDR2 SYDVKM. CDR3: CASSLGGPQETQYF. CDR3 in DNA: TGTGCCAGCAGTTTAGGAGGGCCCCAAGAGACCCAGTACTTC.

The chain combines TRBV18 with TRBJ1-3, with 8 bases that match TRBD1. The V gene's germline CDR1 is KGHSH and CDR2 LQKENI. The CDR3 consists of 15 residues. Germline trimming cut 5 bases from V and 1 base from J; bases unmatched to any gene: 4. The CDR3 reads CASSVRQGSGNTIYF. CDR3 DNA: TGTGCCAGCTCAGTCCGACAGGGGTCTGGAAACACCATATATTTT.

The J gene is TRBJ2-3, the V gene TRBV27; weak D call: TRBD2 (6 bases). Per germline, CDR1 MNHEY and CDR2 SMNVEV (reference sequence). The CDR3 covers 12 residues. The V end was cut by 8 bases, the J end by 9 bases, with 15 bases between. The CDR3 coding sequence is TGTGCCAGCCGGTCGGAGGGAGACACGCAGTATTTT. This sequence encodes CASRSEGDTQYF.

This clone was recorded only once. This chain joins TRBV30 and TRBJ2-1; D possibly corresponds to TRBD1 (5 bases). Trimming removed 5 bases at V and 9 bases at J, with 14 bases between. Per the germline V gene, CDR1 is GTSNPN and CDR2 is SVGIG (reference sequence). CDR3 size: 12 residues. The CDR3 DNA sequence: TGTGCCTGGGATCTGGGGCTGGGTGAGCAGTTCTTC. Protein product: CAWDLGLGEQFF.

The chain recombines TRBV7-2 with TRBJ2-7; D perhaps matches TRBD2 (6 bases). The ends were cut back, 0 bases at V and 3 bases at J, with 9 bases in the middle. Germline V lookup: CDR1 SGHTA, CDR2 FQGNSA. This CDR3 spans 14 amino acids. This CDR3 reads CASSLAAGNYEQYF. DNA of the CDR3: TGTGCCAGCAGCTTAGCGGCGGGAAACTACGAGCAGTACTTC.

The V gene is TRBV7-8, the J gene TRBJ2-2, with a possible D match to TRBD2 (6 bases). The CDR3 consists of 14 residues. The germline V and J ends were trimmed by 6 bases and 1 base, with 9 bases remaining between them. Germline CDR1 and CDR2: SGHVS and FQNEAQ. For the CDR3, the DNA is TGTGCCAGCAGGCTAGCGAAGAACACCGGGGAGCTGTTTTTT. This sequence encodes CASRLAKNTGELFF.

The chain links TRBV10-3 to TRBJ2-6, with TRBD1 identical over 11 bases. Germline CDR1 is ENHRY and CDR2 is SYGVKD. The V gene end was trimmed by 4 bases and the J gene end by 2 bases; junction bases not matched to a gene: 4. The CDR3 contains 17 residues. The CDR3 nucleotides are TGTGCCATCAGTGCCGGGACAGGGGGTCCTGGGGCCAACGTCCTGACTTTC. Translating gives CAISAGTGGPGANVLTF.

The chain carries TRBV25-1 and TRBJ2-1, with D possibly being TRBD1 (5 bases). The CDR3 contains 16 residues. Germline assignment: CDR1 MGHDK and CDR2 SYGVNS. Trimming took 1 base from V and 4 from J, leaving 14 bases between them. Written as DNA, the CDR3 is TGTGCCAGCAGTGAATGGGGCCTTGCAGGTTACAATGAGCAGTTCTTC. Translating gives CASSEWGLAGYNEQFF.

This sequence joins TRBV19 and TRBJ1-4; weak D call: TRBD1 (6 bases). Trimming shortened V by 4 bases and J by 1 base, and 10 bases separated the two germline ends. The CDR3 runs to 15 residues. CDR1 is LNHDA, CDR2 SQIVND, per germline (reference sequence). The CDR3: CASSKDRITNEKLFF. CDR3 DNA sequence: TGTGCCAGTAGTAAAGACAGGATAACTAATGAAAAACTGTTTTTT.

V usage is TRBV18 and J usage is TRBJ2-7; D may be TRBD1 (8 bases). This CDR3 comprises 14 residues. From germline, CDR1 is KGHSH and CDR2 LQKENI. Trimming cost V 6 bases and J 4 bases, with 16 bases left between them. The CDR3 loop is CASSPTGEGYEQYF. The CDR3 DNA follows: TGTGCCAGCTCCCCGACAGGGGAGGGATACGAGCAGTACTTC. Full variable domain (remainder filled in from reference TRBV18 and TRBJ2-7): NAGVMQNPRHLVRRRGQEARLRCSPMKGHSHVYWYRQLPEEGLKFMVYLQKENIIDESGMPKERFSAEFPKEGPSILRIQQVVRGDSAAYFCASSPTGEGYEQYFGPGTRLTVT.

The chain carries TRBV2 and TRBJ2-6; TRBD2 is a possible D gene (5 bases). This CDR3 spans 14 amino acids. Per the germline V gene, CDR1 is SNHLY and CDR2 is FYNNEI. Trimming cost V 8 bases and J 1 base, with 9 bases left between them. The CDR3 is CASRRGSGANVLTF. The CDR3 nucleotides are TGTGCCAGCCGTCGGGGTTCTGGGGCCAACGTCCTGACTTTC.

The rearrangement joins TRBV19 to TRBJ2-7, with D possibly being TRBD2 (7 bases). V was trimmed by 6 bases and J by 0 bases, leaving 15 bases between them. Germline CDR1 and CDR2: LNHDA and SQIVND (reference sequence). The CDR3 is 15 residues long. The CDR3 DNA reads TGTGCCAGTAGCCTTTCGCGGGGGCCCTCCTACGAGCAGTACTTC. Amino acid sequence: CASSLSRGPSYEQYF. Supplemented by reference TRBV19 and TRBJ2-7, the full variable domain reads DGGITQSPKYLFRKEGQNVTLSCEQNLNHDAMYWYRQDPGQGLRLIYYSQIVNDFQKGDIAEGYSVSREKKESFPLTVTSAQKNPTAFYLCASSLSRGPSYEQYFGPGTRLTVT.

The rearrangement links TRBV6-4 to TRBJ2-1, with a possible D match to TRBD2 (6 bases). Trimming left V 5 bases short and J 0 bases short, with 14 bases between. Germline V gene sequence: CDR1 MRHNA, CDR2 SNTAGT. The CDR3 is 16 amino acids. CDR3 nucleotides: TGTGCCAGCAGTAGTTCGGGAGCGGGCTCCTACAATGAGCAGTTCTTC. As protein: CASSSSGAGSYNEQFF.

This clone was found a few times. The chain recombines TRBV11-3 with TRBJ2-2; maybe TRBD1 (5 bases). Germline CDR1 reads SGHNT; CDR2 reads YENEEA. Deletions cut 1 base from V and 6 bases from J, with 6 bases between. The CDR3 spans 13 residues. The CDR3 DNA reads as TGTGCCAGCAGCTTAGGCAGGGCCGGGGAGCTGTTTTTT. Its translation: CASSLGRAGELFF. Based on the CDR3 plus reference TRBV11-3 and TRBJ2-2, the full variable domain is EAGVVQSPRYKIIEKKQPVAFWCNPISGHNTLYWYLQNLGQGPELLIRYENEEAVDDSQLPKDRFSAERLKGVDSTLKIQPAELGDSAVYLCASSLGRAGELFFGEGSRLTVL.

The chain recombines TRBV3-1 (or the pseudogene TRBV3-2) with TRBJ2-5; 10 bases match TRBD1. The germline V gene has CDR1 LGHDT and CDR2 YNNKEL (reference sequence). CDR3 length: 16 amino acids. V gave up 4 bases and J gave up 0 bases; unmatched junction bases: 5. The DNA for the CDR3 is TGTGCCAGCAGCCGGGACAGGGGCGATTACCAAGAGACCCAGTACTTC. Translated, it gives CASSRDRGDYQETQYF.

This clone appeared a few times. The chain joins TRBV10-1 to TRBJ2-5, with D unresolved. CDR1 and CDR2 from the germline V gene are WNHNN and SYGVQD (reference sequence). The CDR3 length is 13 residues. V lost 5 bases and J 3 bases, leaving 10 bases between the germline ends. CDR3 nucleotides: TGCGCCAGCAGTAGATGGCAGAAAGAGACCCAGTACTTC. This sequence encodes CASSRWQKETQYF.

The CDR3 protein is CASSSSGSTPYGYTF. CDR3 bases: TGTGCCAGCAGCTCCTCCGGGAGCACCCCCTATGGCTACACCTTC. The J gene is TRBJ1-2, the V gene TRBV5-5; D unclear. The germline CDR1 and CDR2 sequences are SGHKS and YYEKEE (reference sequence). V lost 3 bases, J lost 4 bases, and 16 bases lay in between. This CDR3 spans 15 amino acids.

Only a few counts were recorded for this clone. The genes are TRBV5-8 and TRBJ2-7; D is possibly TRBD1 (6 bases). The CDR3 sequence is 14 residues long. V lost 4 bases and J lost 1, with 12 bases in between. Germline loops: CDR1 SGHTS, CDR2 YDEGEE. As DNA, the CDR3 is TGTGCCAGCAGCAGCCCGGGACAATCCTACGAGCAGTACTTC. Protein sequence: CASSSPGQSYEQYF.

CDR3 residues: CASSRDRGRGTGELFF. The CDR3 DNA reads TGTGCCAGCAGCCGGGACAGGGGGCGAGGCACCGGGGAGCTGTTTTTT. The J gene is TRBJ2-2, the V gene TRBV5-6; 12 bases match TRBD1. Germline loops: CDR1 SGHDT, CDR2 YYEEEE. The ends lost 4 bases at V and 4 bases at J; junction bases unmatched: 5. The CDR3 is made up of 16 amino acids.